This TCR beta chain was sequenced during a study of T cell responses to AZD1222 COVID-19 vaccine. Only in-frame clones appear in the TCRdb table, and some are missing; sequencing was by immunoSEQ multiplex PCR. The data show about 73,000 clones, with 88% seen just once and around 21% held by the top ten. Findings of the study overall: Sampled repertoires all dated from after the peak T cell response.

This clone appeared a few times. Its antigen is undetermined. The CDR3 runs 16 residues. V was trimmed by 5 bases and J by 2 bases, leaving 16 bases between them. Germline V gene lookup returns CDR1 LNHDA and CDR2 SQIVND (reference sequence). This receptor was obtained from an adult in good health. The gene calls are TRBV19 and TRBJ1-5, with D possibly being TRBD1 (5 bases). The specimen was peripheral blood, collected on day 0 of AZD1222 vaccination. The CDR3 loop reads CASSSGGGWGNQPQHF. Written as DNA, the CDR3 is TGTGCCAGTAGTTCCGGGGGGGGATGGGGCAATCAGCCCCAGCATTTT.